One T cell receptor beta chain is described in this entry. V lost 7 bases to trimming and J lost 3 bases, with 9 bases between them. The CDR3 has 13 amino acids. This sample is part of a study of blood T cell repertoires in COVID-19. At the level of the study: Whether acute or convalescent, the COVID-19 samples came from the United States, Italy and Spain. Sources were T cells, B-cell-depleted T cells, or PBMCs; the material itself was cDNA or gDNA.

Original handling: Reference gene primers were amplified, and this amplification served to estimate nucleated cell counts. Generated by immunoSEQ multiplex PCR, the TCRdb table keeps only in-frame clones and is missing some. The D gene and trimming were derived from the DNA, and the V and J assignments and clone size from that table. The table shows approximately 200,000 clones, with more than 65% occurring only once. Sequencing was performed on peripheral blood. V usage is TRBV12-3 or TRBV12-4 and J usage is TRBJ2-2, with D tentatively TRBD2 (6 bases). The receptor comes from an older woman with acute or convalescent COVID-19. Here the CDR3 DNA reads TGTGCCAGCACGCGGGGATACACCGGGGAGCTGTTTTTT. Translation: CASTRGYTGELFF.